Sequencing of this TCR beta chain was carried out in a study of beta chain features in type 1 diabetes. The study's findings and limits: A moderate, significant TCRB CDR3 shortening appeared in type 1 diabetes across four CD4+ subsets. For cells with high TCR expression, cDNA sequencing could yield over-representation. TCRB repertoires of naive, central memory and Treg cells appeared more similar among patients than among healthy donors.

Trimming stripped 2 bases from V and 3 bases from J, with 11 bases between. This CDR3 is built from 14 residues. Germline V lookup: CDR1 KGHSH, CDR2 LQKENI. Every isolated RNA sample was fully reverse transcribed, so sequencing captured expressed TCRB transcripts. Using immunoSEQ multiplex PCR, the repertoire was profiled, and TCRdb retains in-frame clones only, with some absent. Here the sample spans more than 120,000 clones, about 10% being singletons. Worth noting for this clone: The target antigen is unknown.

The TCR sequence derives from a young man in good health. The sample was naive CD4+ T cells from blood. The chain links TRBV18 to TRBJ2-7, with D possibly matching TRBD2 (6 bases). The CDR3 DNA reads TGTGCCAGCTCACCAGCCGCGGGGCGCTACGAGCAGTACTTC. This encodes CASSPAAGRYEQYF.